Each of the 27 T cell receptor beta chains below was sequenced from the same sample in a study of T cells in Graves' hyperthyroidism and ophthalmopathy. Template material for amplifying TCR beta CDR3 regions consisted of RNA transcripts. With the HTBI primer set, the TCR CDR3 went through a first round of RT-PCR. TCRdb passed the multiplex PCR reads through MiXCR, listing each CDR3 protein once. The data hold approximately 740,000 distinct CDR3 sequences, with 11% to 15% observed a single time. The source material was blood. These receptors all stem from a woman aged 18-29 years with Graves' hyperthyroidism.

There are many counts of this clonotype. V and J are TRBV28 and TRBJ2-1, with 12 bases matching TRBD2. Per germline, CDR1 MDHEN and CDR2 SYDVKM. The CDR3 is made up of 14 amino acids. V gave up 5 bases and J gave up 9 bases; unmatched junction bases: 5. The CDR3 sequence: CASSLTSGSPEQFF. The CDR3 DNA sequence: TGTGCCAGCAGTCTGACTAGCGGGAGTCCTGAGCAGTTCTTC.

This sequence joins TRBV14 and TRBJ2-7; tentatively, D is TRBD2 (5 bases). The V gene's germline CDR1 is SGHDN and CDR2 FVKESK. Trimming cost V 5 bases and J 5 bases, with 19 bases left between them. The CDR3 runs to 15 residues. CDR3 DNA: TGTGCCAGCAGCTACCTTCTAGCTAATCCCCACGAGCAGTACTTC. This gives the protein CASSYLLANPHEQYF.

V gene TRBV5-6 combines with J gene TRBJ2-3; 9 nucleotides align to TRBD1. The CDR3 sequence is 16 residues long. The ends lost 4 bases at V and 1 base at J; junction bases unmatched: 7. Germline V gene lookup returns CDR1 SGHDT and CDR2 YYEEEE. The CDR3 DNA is TGTGCCAGCAGCGCACTCCGGGACAGGGGCACAGATACGCAGTATTTT. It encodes CASSALRDRGTDTQYF.

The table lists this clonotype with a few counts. In DNA form, the CDR3 reads TGTGCCAGCAGCCGGGGGGACGAGACTAATGAAAAACTGTTTTTT. This translates into CASSRGDETNEKLFF. The V and J genes are TRBV4-2 and TRBJ1-4; D is perhaps TRBD1 (5 bases). The V gene's germline CDR1 is LGHNA and CDR2 YNFKEQ. The CDR3 covers 15 residues. V lost 4 bases to trimming and J lost 2 bases, with 11 bases between them.

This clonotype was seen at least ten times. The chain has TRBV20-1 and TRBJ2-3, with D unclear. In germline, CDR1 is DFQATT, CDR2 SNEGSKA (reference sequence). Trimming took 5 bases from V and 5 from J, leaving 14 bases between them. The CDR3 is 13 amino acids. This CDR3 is CSASSGPEDTQYF. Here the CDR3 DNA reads TGCAGTGCTTCCTCAGGACCAGAAGATACGCAGTATTTT.

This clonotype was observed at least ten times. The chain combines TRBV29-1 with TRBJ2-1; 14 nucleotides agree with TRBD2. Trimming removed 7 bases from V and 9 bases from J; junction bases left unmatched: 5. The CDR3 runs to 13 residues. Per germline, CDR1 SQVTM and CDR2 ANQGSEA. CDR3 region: CSAGTSGRAEQFF. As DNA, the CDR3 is TGCAGCGCGGGGACTAGCGGGAGAGCTGAGCAGTTCTTC.

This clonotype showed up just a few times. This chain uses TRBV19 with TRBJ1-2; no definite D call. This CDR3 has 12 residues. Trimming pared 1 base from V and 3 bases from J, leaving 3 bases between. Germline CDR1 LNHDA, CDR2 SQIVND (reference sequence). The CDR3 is CASSIGDYGYTF. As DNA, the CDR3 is TGTGCCAGTAGTATAGGGGACTATGGCTACACCTTC.

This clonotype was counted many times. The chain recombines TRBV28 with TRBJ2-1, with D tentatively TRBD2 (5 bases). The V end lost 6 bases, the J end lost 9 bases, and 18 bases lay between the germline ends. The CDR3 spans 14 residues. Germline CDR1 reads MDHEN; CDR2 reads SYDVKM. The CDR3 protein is CASSLPGLYREQFF. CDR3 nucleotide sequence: TGTGCCAGCAGCTTACCGGGATTGTATCGTGAGCAGTTCTTC.

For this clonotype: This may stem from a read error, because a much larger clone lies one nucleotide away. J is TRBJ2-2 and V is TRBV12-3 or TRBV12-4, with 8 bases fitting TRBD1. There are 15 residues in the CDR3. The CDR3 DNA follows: TGTGCCAGCAGTTTGTCCGGACAGGGCCCCGGGGAGCCGTTTTTT. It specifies CASSLSGQGPGEPFF.

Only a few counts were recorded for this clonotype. CDR3 amino acids: CASSLAPAGIIYEQYF. In DNA, the CDR3 is TGCGCCAGCAGCTTGGCTCCGGCAGGAATAATATACGAGCAGTACTTC. The chain joins TRBV5-1 to TRBJ2-7, with D unresolved. With 0 bases removed from V and 4 bases from J, the gap between germline ends came to 17 bases. Germline CDR1 is SGHRS and CDR2 is YFSETQ. The CDR3 totals 16 residues.

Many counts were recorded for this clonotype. This chain's CDR3 is CASSLRGRTEAFF. For the CDR3, the DNA is TGTGCCAGCAGCCTTCGTGGCAGGACTGAAGCTTTCTTT. This chain joins TRBV5-5 and TRBJ1-1, with D uncertain. Deletions cut 4 bases from V and 5 bases from J, with 12 bases between. Germline V gene data show CDR1 as SGHKS and CDR2 as YYEKEE (reference sequence). This CDR3 has 13 amino acids.

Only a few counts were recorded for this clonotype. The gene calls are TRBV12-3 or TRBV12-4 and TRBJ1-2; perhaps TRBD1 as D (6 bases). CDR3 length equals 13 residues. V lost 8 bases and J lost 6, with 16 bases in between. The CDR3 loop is CASSQRAGDGYTF. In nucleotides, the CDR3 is TGTGCCAGCTCCCAGAGGGCAGGGGATGGCTACACCTTC.

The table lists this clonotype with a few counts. CDR3 sequence: CASSRRGINNQPQHF. CDR3 in DNA: TGTGCCAGCAGCCGCAGGGGGATCAACAATCAGCCCCAGCATTTT. The chain uses TRBV7-9 and TRBJ1-5; 7 bases map to TRBD1. The V segment lost 5 bases and the J segment 3 bases; nucleotides outside the gene matches: 7. Per germline, CDR1 SEHNR and CDR2 FQNEAQ (reference sequence). The CDR3 runs 15 residues.

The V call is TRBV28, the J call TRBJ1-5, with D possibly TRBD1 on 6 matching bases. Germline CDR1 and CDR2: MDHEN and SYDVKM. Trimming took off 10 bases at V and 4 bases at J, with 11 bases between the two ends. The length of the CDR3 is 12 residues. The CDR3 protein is CAITRGNQPQHF. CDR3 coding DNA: TGTGCCATAACAAGGGGGAATCAGCCCCAGCATTTT.

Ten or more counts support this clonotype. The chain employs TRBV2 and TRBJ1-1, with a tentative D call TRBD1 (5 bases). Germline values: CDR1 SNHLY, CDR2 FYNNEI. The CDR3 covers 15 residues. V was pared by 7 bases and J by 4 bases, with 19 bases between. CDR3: CASTWRGAPTTEAFF. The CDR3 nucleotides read TGTGCCAGCACCTGGAGAGGGGCCCCGACCACTGAAGCTTTCTTT.

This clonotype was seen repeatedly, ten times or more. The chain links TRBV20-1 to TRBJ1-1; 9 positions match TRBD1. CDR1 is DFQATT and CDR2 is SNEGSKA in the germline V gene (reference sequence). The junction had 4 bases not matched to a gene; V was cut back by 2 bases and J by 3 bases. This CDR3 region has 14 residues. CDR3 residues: CSARPDRGDTEAFF. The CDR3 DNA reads TGCAGTGCTAGACCTGACAGGGGGGACACTGAAGCTTTCTTT.

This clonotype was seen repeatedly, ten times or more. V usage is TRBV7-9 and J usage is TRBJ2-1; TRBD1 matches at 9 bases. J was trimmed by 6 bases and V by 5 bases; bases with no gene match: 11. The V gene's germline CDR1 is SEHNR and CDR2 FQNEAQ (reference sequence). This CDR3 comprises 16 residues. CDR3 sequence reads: CASSAQPRDRVNEQFF. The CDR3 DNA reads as TGTGCCAGCAGCGCACAACCCAGGGACAGGGTCAATGAGCAGTTCTTC.

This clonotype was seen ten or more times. CDR3 sequence: CASSYSRTRSSYNEQFF. CDR3 nucleotides: TGTGCCAGCAGTTACTCTCGGACAAGGTCAAGTTACAATGAGCAGTTCTTC. The V call is TRBV6-5, the J call TRBJ2-1; D may be TRBD1 (5 bases). The CDR3 length is 17 residues. V lost 0 bases, J lost 4 bases, and 16 bases lay in between. The germline gives CDR1 MNHEY, CDR2 SVGAGI.

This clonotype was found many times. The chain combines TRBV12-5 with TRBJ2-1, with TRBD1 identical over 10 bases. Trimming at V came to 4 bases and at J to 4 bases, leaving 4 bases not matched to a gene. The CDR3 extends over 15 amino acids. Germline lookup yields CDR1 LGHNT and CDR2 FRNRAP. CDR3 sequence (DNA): TGTGCTAGTGGTTGGGGGACAGGGGTTTACAATGAGCAGTTCTTC. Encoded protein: CASGWGTGVYNEQFF.

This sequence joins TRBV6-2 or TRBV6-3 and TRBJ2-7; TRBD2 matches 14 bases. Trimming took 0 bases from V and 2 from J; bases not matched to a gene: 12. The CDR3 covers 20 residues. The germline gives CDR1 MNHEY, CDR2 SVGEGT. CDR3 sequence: CASSYSKRLAGGLNPYEQYF. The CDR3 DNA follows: TGTGCCAGCAGTTACTCGAAACGACTAGCGGGAGGGCTAAATCCCTACGAGCAGTACTTC.

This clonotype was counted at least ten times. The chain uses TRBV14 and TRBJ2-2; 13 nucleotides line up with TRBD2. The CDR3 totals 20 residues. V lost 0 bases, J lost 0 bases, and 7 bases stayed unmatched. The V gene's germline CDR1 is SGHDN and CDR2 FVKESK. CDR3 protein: CASSQERLAGGLTNTGELFF. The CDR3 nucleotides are TGTGCCAGCAGCCAAGAACGACTAGCGGGAGGCCTCACGAACACCGGGGAGCTGTTTTTT.

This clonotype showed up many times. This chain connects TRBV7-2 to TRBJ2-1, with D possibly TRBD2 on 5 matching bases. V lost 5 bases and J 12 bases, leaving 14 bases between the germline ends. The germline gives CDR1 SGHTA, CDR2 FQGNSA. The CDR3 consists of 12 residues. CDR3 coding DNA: TGTGCCAGCAGCCCGCAAGCGGAGCTGCAGTTCTTC. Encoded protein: CASSPQAELQFF.

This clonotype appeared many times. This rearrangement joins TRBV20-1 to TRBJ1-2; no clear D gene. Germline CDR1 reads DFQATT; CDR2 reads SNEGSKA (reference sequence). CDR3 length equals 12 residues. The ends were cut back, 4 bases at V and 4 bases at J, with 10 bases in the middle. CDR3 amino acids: CSATDGRYGYTF. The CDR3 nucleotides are TGCAGTGCTACCGACGGCCGCTATGGCTACACCTTC.

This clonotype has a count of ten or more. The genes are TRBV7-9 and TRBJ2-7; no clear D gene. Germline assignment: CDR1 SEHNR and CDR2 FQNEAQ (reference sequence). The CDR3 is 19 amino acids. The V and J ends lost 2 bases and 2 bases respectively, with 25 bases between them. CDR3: CASSLTPGGMSPRAYEQYF. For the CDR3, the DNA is TGTGCCAGCAGCTTAACACCGGGCGGAATGAGTCCACGGGCCTACGAGCAGTACTTC.

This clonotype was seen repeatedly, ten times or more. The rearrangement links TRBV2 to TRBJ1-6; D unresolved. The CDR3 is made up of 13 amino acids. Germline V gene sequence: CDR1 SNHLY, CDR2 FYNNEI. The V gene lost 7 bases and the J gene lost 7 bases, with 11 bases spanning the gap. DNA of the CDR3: TGTGCCAGCATGGCAGGCCCCAATTCACCCCTCCACTTT. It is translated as CASMAGPNSPLHF.

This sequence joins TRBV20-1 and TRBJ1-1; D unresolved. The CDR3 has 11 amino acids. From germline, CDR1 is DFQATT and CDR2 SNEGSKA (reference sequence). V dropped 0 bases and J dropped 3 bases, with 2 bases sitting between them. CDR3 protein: CSAREDTEAFF. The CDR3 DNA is TGCAGTGCTAGAGAGGACACTGAAGCTTTCTTT.

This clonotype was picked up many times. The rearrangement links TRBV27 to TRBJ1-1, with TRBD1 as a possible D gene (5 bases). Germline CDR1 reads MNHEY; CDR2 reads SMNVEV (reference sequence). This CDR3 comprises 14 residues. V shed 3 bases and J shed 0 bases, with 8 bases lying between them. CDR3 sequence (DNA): TGTGCCAGCAGTTTGGGGGAGATGAACACTGAAGCTTTCTTT. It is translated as CASSLGEMNTEAFF.